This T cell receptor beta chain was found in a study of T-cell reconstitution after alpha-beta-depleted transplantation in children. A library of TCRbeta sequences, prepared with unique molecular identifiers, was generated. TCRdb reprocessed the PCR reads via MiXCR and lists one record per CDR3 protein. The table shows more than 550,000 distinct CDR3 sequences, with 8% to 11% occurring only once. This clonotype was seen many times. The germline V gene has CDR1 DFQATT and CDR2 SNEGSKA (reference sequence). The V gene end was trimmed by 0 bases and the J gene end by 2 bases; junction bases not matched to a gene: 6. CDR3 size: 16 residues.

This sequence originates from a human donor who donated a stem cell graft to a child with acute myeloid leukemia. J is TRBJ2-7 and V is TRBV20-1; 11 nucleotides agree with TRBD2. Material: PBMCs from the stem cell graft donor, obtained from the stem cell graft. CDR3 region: CSARDFRTSGPYEQYF. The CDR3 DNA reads TGCAGTGCTAGAGATTTTCGGACTAGCGGGCCCTACGAGCAGTACTTC.